This TCR beta chain was retrieved from a study of blood T cell repertoires in COVID-19. Overall study: Italy, Spain and the United States were the sources of the convalescent and acute COVID-19 samples. PBMCs, B-cell-depleted T cells, or T cells were the source of the cDNA or gDNA that made up the material.

Participants classified as exposed had met a COVID-19 case within 2 weeks before study entry. The CDR3 has 13 residues. Germline V gene lookup returns CDR1 SQVTM and CDR2 ANQGSEA. Trimming shortened V by 4 bases and J by 5 bases, and 12 bases separated the two germline ends. Study processing details: It was from reference gene primer amplification that nucleated cell counts were estimated. Profiling relied on immunoSEQ multiplex PCR, and the TCRdb table lists in-frame clones only, not all of them. Clone size and V and J calls were adopted from that table, with D and trimming inferred from the DNA. Here the sample spans about 270,000 clones, around 90% being singletons.

Sequencing used PBMCs or T cells enriched from blood (not recorded which). This sequence originates from a man in his forties who had been exposed to COVID-19. This chain links TRBV29-1 with TRBJ1-5, with D perhaps TRBD1 (5 bases). CDR3 nucleotide sequence: TGCAGCGTTGGGACGGCGGGGGATCAGCCCCAGCATTTT. The encoded protein is CSVGTAGDQPQHF. Based on the CDR3 plus reference TRBV29-1 and TRBJ1-5, the full variable domain is SAVISQKPSRDICQRGTSLTIQCQVDSQVTMMFWYRQQPGQSLTLIATANQGSEATYESGFVIDKFPISRPNLTFSTLTVSNMSPEDSSIYLCSVGTAGDQPQHFGDGTRLSIL.